Given below is one TCR beta chain in context. In the authors' workflow: Estimates of nucleated cell counts were drawn from the amplification of reference gene primers. TCRdb's table, derived via immunoSEQ multiplex PCR, lists solely in-frame clones and lacks some. That table supplies the V and J calls and clone size; D and trimming were determined from the DNA. Among 85,000 to 110,000 clones listed, 85% to 90% were seen once. This sample is part of a study of blood T cell repertoires in COVID-19. Study-level information: Samples taken during acute and convalescent COVID-19 were collected in the United States, Italy and Spain. PBMCs, B-cell-depleted T cells, or T cells provided the cDNA or gDNA that made up the material.

Per the germline V gene, CDR1 is GTSNPN and CDR2 is SVGIG (reference sequence). The CDR3 length is 11 residues. V shed 4 bases and J shed 15 bases, with 16 bases lying between them. The TCR originated in a human donor in a cohort sampled during active COVID-19. The chain uses TRBV30 and TRBJ2-1; D call uncertain. Sequenced: peripheral blood. The chain's CDR3 is CAWTVLGRGFF. As DNA, the CDR3 is TGTGCCTGGACCGTTCTAGGCCGCGGGTTCTTC.